The 6 T cell receptor beta chains below all came from one sample that was sequenced in a study of blood T cell repertoires in COVID-19. Clones were read by immunoSEQ multiplex PCR, and TCRdb kept only the in-frame ones, dropping some. In the table there are about 270,000 clones, about 91% of which are singletons. Material: peripheral blood. The receptor source for this set is a person aged 18-35 years with COVID-19, enrolled during active disease.

V is TRBV12-3 or TRBV12-4 and J is TRBJ2-2, with D perhaps matching TRBD2 (6 bases). The CDR3 runs to 13 residues. V lost 6 bases to trimming and J lost 3 bases, with 8 bases between them. The CDR3 spells CASRRLDTGELFF. CDR3 DNA: TGTGCCAGCAGAAGACTAGACACCGGGGAGCTGTTTTTT.

This chain uses TRBV7-9 with TRBJ2-1; TRBD2 aligns across 10 bases. J gave up 6 bases and V 5 bases, and 7 bases lay outside the gene matches. CDR1 SEHNR and CDR2 FQNEAQ come from the germline V gene (reference sequence). This CDR3 spans 15 amino acids. DNA of the CDR3: TGTGCCAGCAGCACCTTTCGACTAGCGGGCAATGAGCAGTTCTTC. Encoded protein: CASSTFRLAGNEQFF.

The chain links TRBV4-2 to TRBJ2-7; 13 bases fit TRBD2. The CDR3 is 15 amino acids. Germline lookup yields CDR1 LGHNA and CDR2 YNFKEQ. Trimming at V came to 3 bases and at J to 5 bases, leaving 4 bases not matched to a gene. CDR3 region: CASSQRLAGGDEQYF. The CDR3 bases are TGTGCCAGCAGCCAGAGACTAGCGGGAGGAGACGAGCAGTACTTC.

This chain connects TRBV4-3 to TRBJ1-1; no clear D. The germline gives CDR1 LGHNA, CDR2 YSLEER. This CDR3 spans 15 amino acids. V was cut by 0 bases and J by 5 bases, with 13 bases left in between. Here the CDR3 reads CASSQDGWGGTEAFF. The CDR3 DNA reads TGCGCCAGCAGCCAAGATGGCTGGGGAGGAACTGAAGCTTTCTTT.

The chain has TRBV25-1 and TRBJ2-7; D perhaps matches TRBD1 (5 bases). V was shortened by 9 bases and J by 2 bases, with 17 bases between the two germline ends. The CDR3 totals 14 residues. Germline V gene lookup returns CDR1 MGHDK and CDR2 SYGVNS. The CDR3 reads CASPLGWGTYEQYF. The CDR3 DNA is TGTGCCAGTCCGCTGGGGTGGGGCACCTACGAGCAGTACTTC.

The sample holds one count of this clone. V gene TRBV4-3 combines with J gene TRBJ1-5, with TRBD1 as a possible D gene (6 bases). The CDR3 covers 16 residues. Germline values: CDR1 LGHNA, CDR2 YSLEER. V was trimmed by 0 bases and J by 6 bases, leaving 15 bases between them. CDR3 region: CASSQDLGQGSQPQHF. DNA of the CDR3: TGCGCCAGCAGCCAAGATCTAGGGCAGGGGAGTCAGCCCCAGCATTTT.